This T cell receptor beta chain stems from a study of CD8+ T cells in alopecia areata. Sorting from PBMCs produced CD4+ and CD8+ T cells. The study's findings and limits: Researchers reported that TCR sharing among patients proved less clear than in mice, possibly HLA-linked.

A remark on this clone: Antigen unknown.

The sequencing template was cDNA reverse transcribed from extracted RNA. Generated by immunoSEQ multiplex PCR, the TCRdb table keeps only in-frame clones and is missing some. The sample gives some 160,000 clones, roughly 60% of which show up once; approximately 34% is in the top ten. CDR1 is LGHNA and CDR2 is YNFKEQ in the germline V gene. V lost 11 bases and J 5 bases, leaving 7 bases between the germline ends. The CDR3 runs to 10 residues. The sample was CD8+ T cells sorted from blood. The V gene is TRBV4-2, the J gene TRBJ2-4; TRBD2 might be the D (5 bases). The receptor was isolated from a human donor in good health. The CDR3 here is CASGENIQYF. The CDR3 nucleotides are TGTGCCTCCGGGGAAAACATTCAGTACTTC.